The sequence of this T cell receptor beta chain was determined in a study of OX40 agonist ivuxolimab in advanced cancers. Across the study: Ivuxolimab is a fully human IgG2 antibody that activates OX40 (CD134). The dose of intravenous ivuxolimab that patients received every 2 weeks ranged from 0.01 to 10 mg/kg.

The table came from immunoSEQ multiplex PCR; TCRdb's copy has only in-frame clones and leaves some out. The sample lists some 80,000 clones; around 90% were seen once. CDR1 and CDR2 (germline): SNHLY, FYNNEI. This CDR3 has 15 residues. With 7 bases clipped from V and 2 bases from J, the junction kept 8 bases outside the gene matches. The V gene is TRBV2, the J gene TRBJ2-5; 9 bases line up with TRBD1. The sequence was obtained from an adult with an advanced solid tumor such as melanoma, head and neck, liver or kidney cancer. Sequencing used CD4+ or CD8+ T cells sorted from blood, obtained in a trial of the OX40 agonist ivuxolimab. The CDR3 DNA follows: TGTGCCAGCAAGGGACAGGGAGGTAGGCAAGAGACCCAGTACTTC. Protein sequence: CASKGQGGRQETQYF.